This TCR beta chain was captured by sequencing in a study of T cells in Graves' hyperthyroidism and ophthalmopathy. Amplification targeted TCR beta CDR3 regions from RNA transcripts. When the TCR CDR3 underwent first-round RT-PCR, the HTBI primer set was used. TCRdb used MiXCR to reprocess the multiplex PCR reads, holding one entry per CDR3 protein. This sample yields hundreds of thousands of distinct CDR3 sequences, of which 18% are seen a single time; about 48% belongs to the top ten. There are a few counts of this clonotype. The V end was cut by 5 bases, the J end by 6 bases, with 8 bases between. CDR1 and CDR2 from the germline V gene are MGHDK and SYGVNS. CDR3 size: 12 residues.

This sequence joins TRBV25-1 and TRBJ1-3; D is unresolved. The sample comprised blood. This clonotype was sampled from a man aged 40-50 years with Graves' hyperthyroidism. This CDR3 reads CASSRSQNTIYF. CDR3 in DNA: TGTGCCAGCAGTAGATCTCAAAACACCATATATTTT.